Below, one TCR beta chain is given with its context. Its antigen is unknown. The sample comes from a study of post-analysis software for immune sequencing data. Study-level background: Recorded disease courses covered relapsing-remitting, secondary progressive and progressive-relapsing multiple sclerosis. Some patients had no subtype annotation. Study findings and constraints: Strong co-clustering by F measure linked samples that shared a preparation batch. The five TRBV segments detected at higher frequency in patients than in controls included TRBV5-6, TRBV5-1 and TRBV20-1. Compared against controls, patients with multiple sclerosis displayed significantly lower normalized Chao1 diversity.

The CDR3 has 15 residues. Trimming took off 3 bases at V and 2 bases at J, with 14 bases between the two ends. Built from TCR beta cDNA, the libraries had unique molecular identifiers in them. TCRdb processed the PCR reads anew with MiXCR; each CDR3 protein has one entry. Among about 620,000 distinct CDR3 sequences, about 44% were seen once, and the ten largest hold 1.5% to 2%. The clonotype was recovered from a girl under 18 with multiple sclerosis. The chain joins TRBV12-3 or TRBV12-4 to TRBJ2-7; D is undetermined. Sequenced sample: blood. CDR3 nucleotides: TGTGCCAGCAGTTTGCACCCAGAGCCGGCCTACGAGCAGTACTTC. This encodes CASSLHPEPAYEQYF.